The T cell receptor (beta chain) under discussion was sequenced for a study of post-analysis software for immune sequencing data (dated by TCRdb to about 2015). About the full investigation: Recorded disease courses included relapsing-remitting, secondary progressive and progressive-relapsing multiple sclerosis, with some patients lacking subtype annotation. A subset of samples was prepared in parallel using single-end sample barcoding, then pooled and co-amplified after Illumina adapter ligation. Patient repertoires were compared against roughly 12 previously published healthy control repertoires from donors aged 6 to 25 years. General conclusions and limits of the study: Compared with controls, multiple sclerosis patients had significantly lower normalized Chao1 diversity, a finding suggesting substantial peripheral T-cell clonal expansion. The control group was slightly older than the multiple sclerosis patient group. Roughly 5 TRBV segments, including TRBV5-6, TRBV5-1 and TRBV20-1, were significantly more frequent in patients than controls. Direct clustering with F measure revealed strong co-clustering of samples prepared in the same batch, which led to a batch-effect correction.

The sample holds a few counts of this clonotype. Its antigen is currently not known. The junction shows a germline mismatch at one end, possibly a read error. Library method: PCR. These reads were obtained on an Illumina HiSeq 2500. To reduce PCR and sequencing biases, unique molecular identifiers were incorporated into the TCR beta cDNA libraries. Some 500,000 cDNA molecules were obtained for every 1 to 10 million input T cells, so each molecule roughly corresponded to one T cell. The same protocol used for the earlier healthy control dataset was applied to prepare and sequence the patient libraries. Samples belonging to the same batch were prepared together, multiplexed and sequenced on a shared HiSeq lane. As for how the authors treated the data: Raw barcoded reads were processed with MIGEC, and single-read molecular identifier groups were discarded before consensus assembly and CDR3 extraction. VDJtools was used for post-analysis of the clonotype tables, with diversity normalized by down-sampling every dataset to the smallest sample size. Repertoire overlap clustering matched CDR3 amino acid but not nucleotide sequences to correct batch-related cross-sample contamination. The public reads were reprocessed in TCRdb via fastp at Q25 and MiXCR, keeping in-frame beta chains. Rows with a matching CDR3 protein are joined into one entry that keeps the most common DNA and genes. The V and J calls come from TCRdb's annotation, not from the publication. Here the sample has roughly 180,000 distinct CDR3 sequences; approximately 30% occur a single time. Approximately 1.6% of the sample belongs to the ten largest clones.

To demonstrate the VDJtools post-analysis software, the study profiled TCR beta repertoires from the peripheral blood of some 13 young patients with multiple sclerosis. The multiple sclerosis patients were children and adolescents ranging in age from about 6 to 16 years. From cysteine to phenylalanine, the CDR3 is 15 amino acids long. Solely the CDR3 DNA is kept, with 45 bases framed from the first base. CDR1 and CDR2, looked up from the germline V gene (reference sequence), are SSHAT and FNYEAQ. This sequence was found in a girl aged 5-17 years with multiple sclerosis. The sample comprised blood. The sequence joins TRBV7-7 to TRBJ2-2, with TRBD2 perhaps the D gene, on 5 matching bases. The CDR3 amino acid sequence is: CASSPYLDSTGELFF. The DNA sequence reads TGTGCTAGCAGCCCGTATCTGGACTCCACCGGGGAGCTGTTTTTT.